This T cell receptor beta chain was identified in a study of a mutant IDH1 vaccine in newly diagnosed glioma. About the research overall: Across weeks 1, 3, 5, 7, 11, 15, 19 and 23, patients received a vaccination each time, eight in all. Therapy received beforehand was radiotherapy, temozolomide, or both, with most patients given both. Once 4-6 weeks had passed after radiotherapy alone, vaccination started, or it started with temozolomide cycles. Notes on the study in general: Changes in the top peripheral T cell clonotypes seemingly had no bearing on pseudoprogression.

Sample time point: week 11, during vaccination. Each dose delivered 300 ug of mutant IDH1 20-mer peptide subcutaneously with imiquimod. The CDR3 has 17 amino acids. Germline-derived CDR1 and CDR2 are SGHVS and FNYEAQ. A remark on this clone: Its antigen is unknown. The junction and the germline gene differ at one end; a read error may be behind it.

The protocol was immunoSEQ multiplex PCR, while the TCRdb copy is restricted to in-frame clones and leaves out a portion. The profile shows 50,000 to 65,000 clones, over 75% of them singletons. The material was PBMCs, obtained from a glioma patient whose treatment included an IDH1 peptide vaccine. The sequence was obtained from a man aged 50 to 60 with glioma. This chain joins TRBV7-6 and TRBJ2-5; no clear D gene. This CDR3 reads CASSPRLSPDFGDPVDF. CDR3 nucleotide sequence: TGTGCCAGCAGCCCCCGTCTGTCCCCCGATTTTGGAGACCCAGTTGACTTC.